Below, one TCR beta chain is given with its context. Original handling: From reference gene primer amplification, estimates of nucleated cell counts were derived. Sequencing used immunoSEQ multiplex PCR; TCRdb keeps in-frame clones, though not all of them. V, J and clone size reflect that table, while D and trimming were determined from the DNA. The sample has roughly 330,000 clones; nearly 90% are singletons. This record belongs to a study of blood T cell repertoires in COVID-19. Study overall: Sample material is recorded as cDNA or gDNA derived from T cells, B-cell-depleted T cells, or PBMCs.

What was sequenced was PBMCs or T cells enriched from blood (not recorded which). The receptor's source is a woman aged 30 to 39 who had recovered from COVID-19.

The CDR3 loop reads CASSYHGTQYNEQFF. The CDR3 nucleotides read TGTGCCAGCAGCTATCACGGGACTCAATACAATGAGCAGTTCTTC. This chain joins TRBV7-2 and TRBJ2-1, with D perhaps matching TRBD2 (6 bases). Germline V gene data show CDR1 as SGHTA and CDR2 as FQGNSA. CDR3 length: 15 amino acids. The V and J ends lost 4 bases and 4 bases respectively, with 14 bases between them.